This entry lists 31 T cell receptor beta chains sequenced from one sample in a study of response to subunit inactivated influenza vaccine. MiXCR, applied by TCRdb to the RT-PCR reads, yields one record per CDR3 protein. Here the sample spans 650,000 to 850,000 distinct CDR3 sequences, 11% to 15% being singletons. Here the sequenced sample was PBMCs from blood, taken 14 to 15 days before vaccination. These receptor sequences come from a man aged 50-59 years who received an inactivated influenza vaccine.

This clonotype was found a few times. The chain couples TRBV4-3 to TRBJ1-2; D remains ambiguous. With 0 bases removed from V and 2 bases from J, the gap between germline ends came to 10 bases. Germline assignment: CDR1 LGHNA and CDR2 YSLEER. The CDR3 consists of 15 residues. As DNA, the CDR3 is TGCGCCAGCAGCCAAGAGAATCCCAGCAACTATGGCTACACCTTC. Its protein is CASSQENPSNYGYTF.

This clonotype has only a few counts. The chain joins TRBV20-1 to TRBJ2-1; TRBD2 matches at 11 bases. Germline V lookup: CDR1 DFQATT, CDR2 SNEGSKA (reference sequence). CDR3 length equals 17 residues. J gave up 0 bases and V 2 bases, and 6 bases lay outside the gene matches. CDR3 protein: CSARHPGLAGSYNEQFF. As DNA, the CDR3 is TGCAGTGCTAGACATCCCGGACTAGCGGGCTCCTACAATGAGCAGTTCTTC.

This clonotype has only a few counts. The rearrangement joins TRBV20-1 to TRBJ2-7, with 12 positions matching TRBD2. Germline loops: CDR1 DFQATT, CDR2 SNEGSKA (reference sequence). After removal of 4 bases from V and 5 bases from J, the junction contained 15 bases not matched to a gene. The CDR3 sequence is 17 residues long. The CDR3 DNA sequence: TGCAGTGCTAAACCTCTGCCGACTAGCGGGAGAGGGAACGAGCAGTACTTC. Amino acids: CSAKPLPTSGRGNEQYF.

In its sample, this clonotype was seen a few times. V usage is TRBV12-3 or TRBV12-4 and J usage is TRBJ2-4; 8 nucleotides agree with TRBD1. The V gene end was trimmed by 6 bases and the J gene end by 5 bases; junction bases not matched to a gene: 3. This CDR3 is 13 amino acids long. The CDR3 is CASRTGEENIQYF. The DNA of the CDR3 is TGTGCCAGCAGGACAGGGGAGGAAAACATTCAGTACTTC.

The chain carries TRBV5-1 and TRBJ2-1; tentatively, D is TRBD2 (5 bases). Per germline, CDR1 SGHRS and CDR2 YFSETQ. V lost 4 bases and J lost 7, with 15 bases in between. The CDR3 is 14 residues long. CDR3 in DNA: TGCGCCAGCAGCCCCACGGGTCGGGGAAATGAGCAGTTCTTC. This encodes CASSPTGRGNEQFF.

This clonotype was counted at least ten times. The chain couples TRBV29-1 to TRBJ2-1; 8 bases align to TRBD2. The CDR3 has 13 residues. The germline V gene encodes CDR1 SQVTM and CDR2 ANQGSEA. J was trimmed by 9 bases and V by 4 bases; bases with no gene match: 8. The CDR3: CSVAGRGYTEQFF. The CDR3 DNA reads as TGCAGCGTTGCCGGGAGGGGGTATACTGAGCAGTTCTTC.

In its sample, this clonotype was seen a few times. The chain is built from TRBV20-1 and TRBJ2-2; D call uncertain. This CDR3 region has 12 residues. Germline V gene lookup returns CDR1 DFQATT and CDR2 SNEGSKA (reference sequence). Between the trimmed V and J ends, which lost 7 bases and 1 base, there was a span of 7 bases. The CDR3 DNA sequence: TGCAGTGATAAGGTGAACACCGGGGAGCTGTTTTTT. This codes for CSDKVNTGELFF.

There are a few counts of this clonotype. The chain combines TRBV20-1 with TRBJ2-3, with D tentatively TRBD2 (6 bases). V lost 6 bases to trimming and J lost 2 bases, with 15 bases between them. This CDR3 region has 14 residues. Germline V gives CDR1 DFQATT, CDR2 SNEGSKA (reference sequence). CDR3 bases: TGCAGTGCCACGACTCCGGGAGACACAGATACGCAGTATTTT. Its protein is CSATTPGDTDTQYF.

The chain uses TRBV7-9 and TRBJ2-7; D not certain. CDR3 length: 14 residues. The V end was cut by 5 bases, the J end by 2 bases, with 13 bases between. Germline values: CDR1 SEHNR, CDR2 FQNEAQ (reference sequence). CDR3 sequence (DNA): TGTGCCAGCAGCCCCTGGGATCAACCCTACGAGCAGTACTTC. The encoded protein is CASSPWDQPYEQYF.

About this clonotype itself: In this CDR3 the conserved last residue, phenylalanine or tryptophan, is missing, so a read error is likely. The genes are TRBV4-2 and TRBJ2-7, with 12 bases aligning to TRBD2. The CDR3 spans 19 residues. After removal of 0 bases from V and 2 bases from J, the junction contained 11 bases not matched to a gene. Germline lookup yields CDR1 LGHNA and CDR2 YNFKEQ. CDR3 sequence reads: CASSQDEGRTSGTTYEQYI. The DNA for the CDR3 is TGTGCCAGCAGCCAAGATGAGGGCAGGACTAGCGGGACAACCTACGAGCAGTACATC.

DNA of the CDR3: TGTGCCAGCAGTTACGGGATAGCGTACGAGCAGTACTTC. Amino acids: CASSYGIAYEQYF. The chain joins TRBV12-3 or TRBV12-4 to TRBJ2-7; the D gene is possibly TRBD2 (5 bases). The V end lost 4 bases, the J end lost 4 bases, and 11 bases lay between the germline ends. The CDR3 consists of 13 residues.

The table lists this clonotype with a few counts. The V call is TRBV18, the J call TRBJ2-6, with 7 positions matching TRBD1. Germline trimming cut 5 bases from V and 0 bases from J; bases unmatched to any gene: 10. The V gene's germline CDR1 is KGHSH and CDR2 LQKENI. The CDR3 contains 18 residues. The CDR3 loop reads CASSSQTGTSSGANVLTF. The CDR3 nucleotides read TGTGCCAGCTCATCACAGACAGGGACCAGCTCTGGGGCCAACGTCCTGACTTTC.

V gene TRBV7-2 combines with J gene TRBJ1-5; D is undetermined. V gave up 0 bases and J gave up 5 bases, with 8 bases separating them. Germline V gives CDR1 SGHTA, CDR2 FQGNSA. The CDR3 totals 14 residues. CDR3 protein: CASSLAGVYQPQHF. In DNA, the CDR3 is TGTGCCAGCAGCTTAGCCGGGGTTTATCAGCCCCAGCATTTT.

The sample holds a few counts of this clonotype. This chain uses TRBV5-1 with TRBJ2-3; D perhaps matches TRBD2 (6 bases). In germline, CDR1 is SGHRS, CDR2 YFSETQ. V lost 0 bases and J lost 5, with 19 bases in between. The CDR3 runs to 17 residues. The CDR3 coding sequence is TGCGCCAGCAGCTTGGCCGGAGGGGATCCAAGGGGAGATACGCAGTATTTT. Protein product: CASSLAGGDPRGDTQYF.

CDR3 protein: CASSRKRQGNNEQFF. Written as DNA, the CDR3 is TGTGCCAGCAGCAGAAAGCGACAGGGAAACAATGAGCAGTTCTTC. The chain links TRBV3-1 to TRBJ2-1; 7 positions agree with TRBD1. Germline assignment: CDR1 LGHDT and CDR2 YNNKEL (reference sequence). Trimming took 5 bases from V and 5 from J; bases not matched to a gene: 9. The CDR3 sequence is 15 residues long.

This clonotype was seen ten or more times. The J gene is TRBJ2-5, the V gene TRBV10-3, with TRBD1 matching 9 bases. This CDR3 region has 15 residues. J gave up 4 bases and V 5 bases, and 8 bases lay outside the gene matches. Germline lookup yields CDR1 ENHRY and CDR2 SYGVKD. CDR3 sequence (DNA): TGTGCCATCAGTACGGGACAGGGCGTCGTAGAGACCCAGTACTTC. It translates to CAISTGQGVVETQYF.

The V and J genes are TRBV7-2 and TRBJ2-7; the match to TRBD1 covers 8 bases. Germline CDR1 is SGHTA and CDR2 is FQGNSA. The CDR3 contains 15 residues. V lost 5 bases and J lost 3; bases outside the gene matches: 9. The CDR3 here is CASSLSTGELYEQYF. CDR3 DNA sequence: TGTGCCAGCAGCCTTTCGACAGGGGAACTCTACGAGCAGTACTTC.

The table lists this clonotype with many counts. The J gene is TRBJ2-1, the V gene TRBV28; 8 bases line up with TRBD2. CDR3 length: 15 amino acids. Germline V gene data show CDR1 as MDHEN and CDR2 as SYDVKM. V lost 3 bases to trimming and J lost 4 bases; unmatched junction nucleotides: 5. In DNA, the CDR3 is TGTGCCAGCAGTTTTCTAGCGGGCATTTACAATGAGCAGTTCTTC. Residues: CASSFLAGIYNEQFF.

The chain carries TRBV27 and TRBJ2-7; 7 nucleotides align to TRBD2. This CDR3 region has 15 residues. Germline V gives CDR1 MNHEY, CDR2 SMNVEV (reference sequence). The ends lost 5 bases at V and 4 bases at J; junction bases unmatched: 11. The CDR3 protein is CASSISGTGTYEQYF. CDR3 coding DNA: TGTGCCAGCAGTATAAGCGGGACTGGGACTTACGAGCAGTACTTC.

This clonotype was seen ten or more times. This chain links TRBV7-2 with TRBJ2-5, with a tentative D call TRBD1 (6 bases). The CDR3 spans 15 residues. Trimming took off 1 base at V and 5 bases at J, with 14 bases between the two ends. Germline CDR1 is SGHTA and CDR2 is FQGNSA. The chain's CDR3 is CASSLVGRGRETQYF. CDR3 bases: TGTGCCAGCAGCTTAGTGGGCAGGGGAAGGGAGACCCAGTACTTC. Filled out from reference TRBV7-2 and TRBJ2-5, the complete variable domain reads GAGVSQSPSNKVTEKGKDVELRCDPISGHTALYWYRQSLGQGLEFLIYFQGNSAPDKSGLPSDRFSAERTGGSVSTLTIQRTQQEDSAVYLCASSLVGRGRETQYFGPGTRLLVL.

This clonotype appeared a few times. The V gene is TRBV29-1, the J gene TRBJ2-1; TRBD1 aligns across 9 bases. The CDR3 consists of 14 residues. With 8 bases clipped from V and 6 bases from J, the junction kept 11 bases outside the gene matches. The V gene's germline CDR1 is SQVTM and CDR2 ANQGSEA. In DNA, the CDR3 is TGCAGCACCCCGGGACAGGGAACTGTCAATGAGCAGTTCTTC. It specifies CSTPGQGTVNEQFF.

The CDR3 loop is CASSPISLTGGDPYEQYF. In nucleotides, the CDR3 is TGTGCCAGCTCACCAATATCCCTCACAGGGGGCGATCCCTACGAGCAGTACTTC. This chain links TRBV18 with TRBJ2-7; the match to TRBD1 covers 9 bases. V gave up 2 bases and J gave up 2 bases; unmatched junction bases: 13. The CDR3 contains 18 residues. Germline-derived CDR1 and CDR2 are KGHSH and LQKENI.

This clonotype showed up many times. This sequence joins TRBV12-3 or TRBV12-4 and TRBJ1-2; tentative D call: TRBD1 (5 bases). The CDR3 consists of 14 residues. Trimming took 1 base from V and 5 from J, leaving 11 bases between them. CDR3 residues: CASSLEGTAYGYTF. CDR3 DNA: TGTGCCAGCAGTTTAGAGGGGACGGCTTATGGCTACACCTTC.

This clonotype was seen only a few times. The rearrangement links TRBV12-3 or TRBV12-4 to TRBJ2-2, with TRBD1 matching over 9 bases. This CDR3 contains 14 residues. Trimming removed 6 bases from V and 5 bases from J; junction bases left unmatched: 4. CDR3 residues: CASRRQGGTGELFF. DNA of the CDR3: TGTGCCAGCAGGAGACAGGGGGGGACCGGGGAGCTGTTTTTT.

This clonotype has a count of ten or more. The gene calls are TRBV10-3 and TRBJ2-7; TRBD2 matches at 12 bases. Germline values: CDR1 ENHRY, CDR2 SYGVKD. V shed 11 bases, J shed 2 bases, and the junction held 16 bases outside the gene matches. The CDR3 is made up of 17 amino acids. Here the CDR3 DNA reads TGTGCCGTAAGTCCGACTAGCGGGAGCCTCCATGCCTACGAGCAGTACTTC. It is translated as CAVSPTSGSLHAYEQYF.

This chain uses TRBV27 with TRBJ1-6, with D perhaps TRBD1 (5 bases). CDR1 and CDR2 from the germline V gene are MNHEY and SMNVEV (reference sequence). V lost 6 bases and J lost 8, with 11 bases in between. The CDR3 consists of 13 residues. CDR3 region: CASSRKGYSPLHF. The DNA for the CDR3 is TGTGCCAGCAGCAGAAAGGGGTATTCACCCCTCCACTTT.

For the CDR3, the DNA is TGTGCCAGCAGCTGGGACATTAGCAATCAGCCCCAGCATTTT. Protein: CASSWDISNQPQHF. The genes are TRBV27 and TRBJ1-5; possible D gene TRBD1, 6 bases. Germline V CDR1 and CDR2: MNHEY, SMNVEV (reference sequence). The V end lost 6 bases, the J end lost 0 bases, and 9 bases lay between the germline ends. The length of the CDR3 is 14 residues.

The gene calls are TRBV5-1 and TRBJ2-7, with TRBD1 matching over 9 bases. The CDR3 loop spans 18 amino acids. Trimming at V came to 1 base and at J to 6 bases, leaving 17 bases not matched to a gene. Germline V CDR1 and CDR2: SGHRS, YFSETQ. CDR3 amino acids: CASSLSPGQGAMGSEQYF. As DNA, the CDR3 is TGCGCCAGCAGCTTGTCGCCGGGACAGGGCGCGATGGGGTCCGAGCAGTACTTC.

This clonotype was counted between two and nine times. The J gene is TRBJ1-1, the V gene TRBV5-6, with D unresolved. The CDR3 length is 13 residues. Germline-derived CDR1 and CDR2 are SGHDT and YYEEEE. The V end lost 3 bases, the J end lost 7 bases, and 13 bases lay between the germline ends. The CDR3 here is CASSYTDSNEAFF. The CDR3 region has the DNA TGTGCCAGCAGCTACACTGATAGTAATGAAGCTTTCTTT.

The rearrangement joins TRBV4-1 to TRBJ2-7, with 8 bases that match TRBD2. Per germline, CDR1 MGHRA and CDR2 YSYEKL. V lost 1 base, J lost 0 bases, and 8 bases stayed unmatched. The CDR3 runs 17 residues. The CDR3 protein is CASSQGPMSGSSYEQYF. CDR3 nucleotides: TGCGCCAGCAGCCAAGGACCGATGAGCGGGAGCTCCTACGAGCAGTACTTC.

This clonotype has ten or more counts. CDR3 nucleotide sequence: TGCAGTGCTAAAGGGCCCCGCACGACAGATACGCAGTATTTT. Its translation: CSAKGPRTTDTQYF. V gene TRBV20-1 combines with J gene TRBJ2-3; D gene unclear. Trimming took off 4 bases at V and 3 bases at J, with 14 bases between the two ends. The CDR3 has 14 residues. Germline loops: CDR1 DFQATT, CDR2 SNEGSKA (reference sequence).